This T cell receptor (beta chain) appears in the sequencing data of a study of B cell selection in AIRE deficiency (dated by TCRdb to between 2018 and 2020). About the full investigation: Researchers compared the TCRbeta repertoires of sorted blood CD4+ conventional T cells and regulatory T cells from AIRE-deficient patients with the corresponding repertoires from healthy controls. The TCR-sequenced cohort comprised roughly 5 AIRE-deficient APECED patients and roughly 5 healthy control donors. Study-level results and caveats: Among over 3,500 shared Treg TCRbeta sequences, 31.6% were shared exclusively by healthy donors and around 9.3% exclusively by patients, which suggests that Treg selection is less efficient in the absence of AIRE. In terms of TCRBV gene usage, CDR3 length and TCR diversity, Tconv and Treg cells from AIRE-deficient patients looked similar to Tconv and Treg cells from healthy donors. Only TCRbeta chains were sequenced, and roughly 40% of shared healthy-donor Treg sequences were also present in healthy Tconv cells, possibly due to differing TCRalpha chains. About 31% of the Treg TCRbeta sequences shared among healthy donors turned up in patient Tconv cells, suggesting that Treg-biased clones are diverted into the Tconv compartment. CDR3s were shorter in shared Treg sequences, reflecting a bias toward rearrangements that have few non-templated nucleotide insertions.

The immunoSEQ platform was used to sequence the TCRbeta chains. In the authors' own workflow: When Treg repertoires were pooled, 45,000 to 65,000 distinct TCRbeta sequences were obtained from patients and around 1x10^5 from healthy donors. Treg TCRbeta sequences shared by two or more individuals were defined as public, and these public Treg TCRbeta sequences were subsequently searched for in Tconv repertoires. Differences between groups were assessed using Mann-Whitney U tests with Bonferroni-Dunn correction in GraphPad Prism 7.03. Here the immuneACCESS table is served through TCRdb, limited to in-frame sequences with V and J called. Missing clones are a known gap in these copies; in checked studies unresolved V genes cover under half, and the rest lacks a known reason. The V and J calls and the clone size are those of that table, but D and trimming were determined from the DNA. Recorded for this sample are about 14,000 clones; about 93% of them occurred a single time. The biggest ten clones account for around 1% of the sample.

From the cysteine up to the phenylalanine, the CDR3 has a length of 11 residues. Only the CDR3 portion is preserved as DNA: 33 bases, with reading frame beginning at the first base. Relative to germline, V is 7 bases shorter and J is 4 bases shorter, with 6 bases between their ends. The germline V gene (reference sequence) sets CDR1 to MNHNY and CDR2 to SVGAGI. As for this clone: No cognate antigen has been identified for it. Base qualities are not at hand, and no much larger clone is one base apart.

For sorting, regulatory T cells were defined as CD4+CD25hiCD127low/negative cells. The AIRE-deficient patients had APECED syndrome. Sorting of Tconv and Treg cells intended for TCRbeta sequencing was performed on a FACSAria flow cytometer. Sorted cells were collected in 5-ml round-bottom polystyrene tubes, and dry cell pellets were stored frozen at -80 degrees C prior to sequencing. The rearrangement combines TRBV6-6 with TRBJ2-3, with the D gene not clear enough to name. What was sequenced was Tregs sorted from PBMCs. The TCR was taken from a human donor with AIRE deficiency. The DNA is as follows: TGTGCCAGCAAAAGGTCAGATACGCAGTATTTT. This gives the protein CASKRSDTQYF.